This T cell receptor (beta chain) was identified during a study of cytomegalovirus exposure and HLA in healthy donors. The study ran its PCR with 60 Vbeta and 13 Jbeta primers. Only in-frame clones appear in the TCRdb table, and some are missing; sequencing was by immunoSEQ multiplex PCR. The data show roughly 45,000 clones, about 60% seen once. The CDR3 runs 14 residues. The germline V gene encodes CDR1 SNHLY and CDR2 FYNNEI. V lost 6 bases and J lost 3, with 12 bases in between. The chain combines TRBV2 with TRBJ2-4; no reliable D call. The sequencing sample was made of PBMCs. The source is a man in his fifties or sixties in good health and CMV-seropositive. CDR3: CASRRSYGKNIQYF. CDR3 nucleotides: TGTGCCAGCAGGCGGAGTTACGGCAAAAACATTCAGTACTTC.